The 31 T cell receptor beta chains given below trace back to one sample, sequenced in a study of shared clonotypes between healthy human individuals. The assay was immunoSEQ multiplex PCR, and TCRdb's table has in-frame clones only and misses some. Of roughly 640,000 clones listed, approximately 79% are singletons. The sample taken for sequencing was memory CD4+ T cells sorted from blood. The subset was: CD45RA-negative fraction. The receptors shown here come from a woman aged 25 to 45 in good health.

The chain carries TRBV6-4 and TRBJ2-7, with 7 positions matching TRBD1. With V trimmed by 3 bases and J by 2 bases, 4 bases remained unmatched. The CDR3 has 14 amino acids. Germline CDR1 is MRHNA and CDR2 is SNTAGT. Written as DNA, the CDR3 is TGTGCCAGCAGTGAAGGGGACAGACCCTACGAGCAGTACTTC. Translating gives CASSEGDRPYEQYF.

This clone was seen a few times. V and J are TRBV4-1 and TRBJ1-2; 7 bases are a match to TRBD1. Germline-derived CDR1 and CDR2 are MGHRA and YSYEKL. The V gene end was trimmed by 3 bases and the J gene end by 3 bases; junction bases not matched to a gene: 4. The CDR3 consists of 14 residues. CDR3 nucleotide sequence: TGCGCCAGCAGCCAGGAGGGGGCGTACTATGGCTACACCTTC. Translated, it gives CASSQEGAYYGYTF.

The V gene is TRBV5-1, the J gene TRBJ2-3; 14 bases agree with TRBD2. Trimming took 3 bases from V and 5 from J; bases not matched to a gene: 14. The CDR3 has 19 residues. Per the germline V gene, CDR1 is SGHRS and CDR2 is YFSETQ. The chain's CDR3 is CASSSGTSGSFWRGDTQYF. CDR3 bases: TGCGCCAGCAGCTCCGGGACTAGCGGGAGTTTTTGGAGGGGAGATACGCAGTATTTT.

This chain's CDR3 is CASRSAGASYNEQFF. The CDR3 coding sequence is TGTGCCAGCAGATCTGCGGGAGCCTCCTACAATGAGCAGTTCTTC. The chain employs TRBV19 and TRBJ2-1, with TRBD2 matching 7 bases. The CDR3 length is 15 residues. Germline-derived CDR1 and CDR2 are LNHDA and SQIVND (reference sequence). Losses at the gene ends were 9 bases for V and 0 bases for J; bases not matched to a gene: 8.

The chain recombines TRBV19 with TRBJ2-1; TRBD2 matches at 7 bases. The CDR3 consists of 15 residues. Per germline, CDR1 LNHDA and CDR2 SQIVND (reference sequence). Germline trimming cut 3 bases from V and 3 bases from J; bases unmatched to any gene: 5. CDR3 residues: CASSMELAVYNEQFF. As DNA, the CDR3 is TGTGCCAGTAGTATGGAGCTAGCGGTCTACAATGAGCAGTTCTTC.

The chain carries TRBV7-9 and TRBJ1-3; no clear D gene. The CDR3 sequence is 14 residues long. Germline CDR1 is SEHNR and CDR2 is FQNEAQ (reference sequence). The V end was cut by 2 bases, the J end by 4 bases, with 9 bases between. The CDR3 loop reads CASSLIGGGNTIYF. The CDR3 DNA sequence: TGTGCCAGCAGCTTAATTGGTGGAGGAAACACCATATATTTT.

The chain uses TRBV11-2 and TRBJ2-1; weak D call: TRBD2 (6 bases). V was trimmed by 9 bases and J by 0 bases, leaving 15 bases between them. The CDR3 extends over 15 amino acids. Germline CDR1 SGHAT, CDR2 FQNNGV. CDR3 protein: CASRSVGSSYNEQFF. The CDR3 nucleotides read TGTGCCAGTCGATCTGTCGGGAGCTCCTACAATGAGCAGTTCTTC.

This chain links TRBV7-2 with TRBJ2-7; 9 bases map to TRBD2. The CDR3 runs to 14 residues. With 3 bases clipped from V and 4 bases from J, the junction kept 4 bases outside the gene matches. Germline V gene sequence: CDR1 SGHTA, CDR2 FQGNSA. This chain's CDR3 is CASSFSGSGYEQYF. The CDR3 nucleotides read TGTGCCAGCAGCTTTAGCGGGAGCGGGTACGAGCAGTACTTC.

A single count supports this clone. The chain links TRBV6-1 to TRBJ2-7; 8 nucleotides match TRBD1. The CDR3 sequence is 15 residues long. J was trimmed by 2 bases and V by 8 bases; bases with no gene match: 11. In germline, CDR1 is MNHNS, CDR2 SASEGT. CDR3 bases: TGTGCCAGCCCTCCGAGGACAGGGAATCCCTACGAGCAGTACTTC. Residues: CASPPRTGNPYEQYF.

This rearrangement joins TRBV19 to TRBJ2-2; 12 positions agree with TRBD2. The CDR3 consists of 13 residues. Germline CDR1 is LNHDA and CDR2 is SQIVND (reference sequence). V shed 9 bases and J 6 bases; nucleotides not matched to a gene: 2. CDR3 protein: CASRLAGAGELFF. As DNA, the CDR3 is TGTGCCAGCAGACTAGCGGGAGCCGGGGAGCTGTTTTTT. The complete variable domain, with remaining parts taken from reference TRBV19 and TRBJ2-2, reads DGGITQSPKYLFRKEGQNVTLSCEQNLNHDAMYWYRQDPGQGLRLIYYSQIVNDFQKGDIAEGYSVSREKKESFPLTVTSAQKNPTAFYLCASRLAGAGELFFGEGSRLTVL.

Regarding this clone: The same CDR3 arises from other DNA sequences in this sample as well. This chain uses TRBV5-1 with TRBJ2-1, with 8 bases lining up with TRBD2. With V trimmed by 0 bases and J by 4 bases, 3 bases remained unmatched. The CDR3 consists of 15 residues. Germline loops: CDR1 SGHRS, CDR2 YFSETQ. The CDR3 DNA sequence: TGCGCCAGCAGCTTGGACACTAGCGGATACAATGAGCAGTTCTTC. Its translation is CASSLDTSGYNEQFF.

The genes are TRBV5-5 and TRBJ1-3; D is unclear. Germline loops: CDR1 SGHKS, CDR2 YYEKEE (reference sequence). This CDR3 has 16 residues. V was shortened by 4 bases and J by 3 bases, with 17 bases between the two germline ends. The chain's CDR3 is CASSPIAGRSGNTIYF. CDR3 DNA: TGTGCCAGCAGCCCCATTGCGGGCAGGAGTGGAAACACCATATATTTT.

This CDR3 reads CASSLGRQGVSETQYF. CDR3 sequence (DNA): TGTGCCAGCAGCTTGGGGCGACAGGGTGTGTCGGAGACCCAGTACTTC. The chain combines TRBV5-6 with TRBJ2-5; TRBD1 matches at 7 bases. CDR3 length: 16 residues. V lost 0 bases to trimming and J lost 5 bases; unmatched junction nucleotides: 10. Germline V gene sequence: CDR1 SGHDT, CDR2 YYEEEE.

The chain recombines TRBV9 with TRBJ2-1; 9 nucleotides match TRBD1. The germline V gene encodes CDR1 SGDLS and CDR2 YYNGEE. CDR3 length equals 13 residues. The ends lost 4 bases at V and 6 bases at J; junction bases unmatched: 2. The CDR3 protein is CASSPDRGNEQFF. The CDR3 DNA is TGTGCCAGCAGCCCGGACAGGGGCAATGAGCAGTTCTTC. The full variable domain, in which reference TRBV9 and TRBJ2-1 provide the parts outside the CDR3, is DSGVTQTPKHLITATGQRVTLRCSPRSGDLSVYWYQQSLDQGLQFLIQYYNGEERAKGNILERFSAQQFPDLHSELNLSSLELGDSALYFCASSPDRGNEQFFGPGTRLTVL.

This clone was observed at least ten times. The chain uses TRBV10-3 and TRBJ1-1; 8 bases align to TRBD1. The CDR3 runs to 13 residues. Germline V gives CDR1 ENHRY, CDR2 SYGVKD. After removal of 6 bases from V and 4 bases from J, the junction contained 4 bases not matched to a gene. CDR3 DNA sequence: TGTGCCATCAGGACAGGGGTAGGCACTGAAGCTTTCTTT. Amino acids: CAIRTGVGTEAFF.

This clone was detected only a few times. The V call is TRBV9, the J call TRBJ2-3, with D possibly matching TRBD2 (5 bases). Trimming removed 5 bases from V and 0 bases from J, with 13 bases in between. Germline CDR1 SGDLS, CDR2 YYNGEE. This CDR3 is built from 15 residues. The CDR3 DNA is TGTGCCAGCAGTCCCACTCGAGGGAGCACAGATACGCAGTATTTT. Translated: CASSPTRGSTDTQYF.

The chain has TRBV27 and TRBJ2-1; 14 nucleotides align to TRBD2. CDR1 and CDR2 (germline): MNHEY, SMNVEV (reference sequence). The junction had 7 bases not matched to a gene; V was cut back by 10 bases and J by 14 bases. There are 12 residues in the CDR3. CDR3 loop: CATLGLAGAKFF. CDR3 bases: TGTGCCACCTTGGGACTAGCGGGAGCAAAGTTCTTC.

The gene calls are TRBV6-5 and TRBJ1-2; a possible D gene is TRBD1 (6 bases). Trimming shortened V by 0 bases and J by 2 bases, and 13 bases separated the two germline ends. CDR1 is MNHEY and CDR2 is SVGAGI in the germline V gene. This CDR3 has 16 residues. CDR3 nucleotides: TGTGCCAGCAGTTACTCCTCGACAGGAAAAAACTATGGCTACACCTTC. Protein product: CASSYSSTGKNYGYTF.

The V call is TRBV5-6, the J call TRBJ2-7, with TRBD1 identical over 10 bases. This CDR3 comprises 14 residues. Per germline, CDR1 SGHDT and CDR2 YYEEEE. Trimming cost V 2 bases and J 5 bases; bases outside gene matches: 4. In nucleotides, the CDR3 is TGTGCCAGCAGCTTAACCGACAGGGGGCACGAGCAGTACTTC. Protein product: CASSLTDRGHEQYF.

CDR3 sequence: CASSDRPTGPYEQYF. CDR3 DNA: TGTGCCAGCAGCGACCGACCCACGGGTCCCTACGAGCAGTACTTC. V and J are TRBV9 and TRBJ2-7, with D uncertain. Germline values: CDR1 SGDLS, CDR2 YYNGEE. There are 15 residues in the CDR3. V lost 3 bases, J lost 2 bases, and 15 bases lay in between.

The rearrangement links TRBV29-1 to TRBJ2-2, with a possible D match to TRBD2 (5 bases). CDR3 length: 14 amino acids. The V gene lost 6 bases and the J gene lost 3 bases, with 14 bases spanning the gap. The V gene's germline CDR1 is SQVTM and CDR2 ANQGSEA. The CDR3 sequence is CSVLLGTYTGELFF. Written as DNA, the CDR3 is TGCAGCGTGCTACTAGGAACCTACACCGGGGAGCTGTTTTTT.

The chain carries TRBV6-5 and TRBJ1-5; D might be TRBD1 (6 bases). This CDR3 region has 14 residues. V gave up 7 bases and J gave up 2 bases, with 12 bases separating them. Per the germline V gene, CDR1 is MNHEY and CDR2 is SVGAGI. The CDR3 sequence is CASTTGDRNQPQHF. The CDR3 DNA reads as TGTGCCAGCACGACAGGAGACCGCAATCAGCCCCAGCATTTT.

In DNA, the CDR3 is TGTGCCAGCTCACCCTACCACTGGCGGGACCTTGAGGGGAACTATGGCTACACCTTC. It specifies CASSPYHWRDLEGNYGYTF. V usage is TRBV18 and J usage is TRBJ1-2, with D maybe TRBD1 (5 bases). The V and J ends lost 3 bases and 2 bases respectively, with 25 bases between them. In germline, CDR1 is KGHSH, CDR2 LQKENI. There are 19 residues in the CDR3.

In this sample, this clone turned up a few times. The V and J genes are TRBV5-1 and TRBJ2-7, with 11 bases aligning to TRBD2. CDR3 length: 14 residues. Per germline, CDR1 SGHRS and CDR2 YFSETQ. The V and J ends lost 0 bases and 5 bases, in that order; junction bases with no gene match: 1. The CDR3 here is CASSLGTSGHEQYF. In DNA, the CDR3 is TGCGCCAGCAGCTTGGGGACTAGCGGGCACGAGCAGTACTTC.

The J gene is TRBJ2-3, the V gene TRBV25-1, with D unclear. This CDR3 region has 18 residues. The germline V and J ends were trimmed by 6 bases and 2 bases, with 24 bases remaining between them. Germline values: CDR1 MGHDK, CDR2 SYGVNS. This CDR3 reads CASSPHQLPDSSTDTQYF. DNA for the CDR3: TGTGCCAGCAGCCCACACCAGCTCCCAGACTCCTCCACAGATACGCAGTATTTT.

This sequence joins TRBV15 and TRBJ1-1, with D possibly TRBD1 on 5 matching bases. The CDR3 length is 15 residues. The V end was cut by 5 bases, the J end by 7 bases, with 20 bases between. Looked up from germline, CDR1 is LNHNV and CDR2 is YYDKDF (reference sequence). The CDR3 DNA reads TGTGCCACCAGCCATCGGGCCGGGGGTTATTTTGAAGCTTTCTTT. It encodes CATSHRAGGYFEAFF.

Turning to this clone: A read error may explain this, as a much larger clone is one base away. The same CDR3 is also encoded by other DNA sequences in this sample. CDR3 DNA: TGTGCCAGCAGTGAATCGGGGAGCTCCTACAATGAGCAGTTCTTC. Encoded protein: CASSESGSSYNEQFF. The chain links TRBV2 to TRBJ2-1, with D perhaps TRBD2 (5 bases). This CDR3 has 15 amino acids. CDR1 SNHLY and CDR2 FYNNEI come from the germline V gene. Trimming left V 2 bases short and J 0 bases short, with 8 bases between.

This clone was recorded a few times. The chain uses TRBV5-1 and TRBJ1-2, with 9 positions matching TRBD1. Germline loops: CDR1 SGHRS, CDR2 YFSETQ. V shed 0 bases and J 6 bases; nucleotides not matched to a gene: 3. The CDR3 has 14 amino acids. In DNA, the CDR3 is TGCGCCAGCAGCTTGGCTGGACAGGGGAATGGCTACACCTTC. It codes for CASSLAGQGNGYTF.

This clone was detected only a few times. The CDR3 loop reads CASSGGDLPNNEQFF. For the CDR3, the DNA is TGCGCCAGCAGCGGGGGGGACTTACCAAACAATGAGCAGTTCTTC. The chain recombines TRBV5-1 with TRBJ2-1, with 7 bases aligning to TRBD2. Germline V lookup: CDR1 SGHRS, CDR2 YFSETQ. The CDR3 is 15 amino acids. The V segment lost 4 bases and the J segment 5 bases; nucleotides outside the gene matches: 9.

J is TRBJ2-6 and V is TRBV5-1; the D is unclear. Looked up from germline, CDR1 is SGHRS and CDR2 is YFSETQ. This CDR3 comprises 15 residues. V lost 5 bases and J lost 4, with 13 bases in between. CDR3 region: CASRPYGGGANVLTF. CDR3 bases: TGCGCCAGCAGGCCCTATGGTGGCGGGGCCAACGTCCTGACTTTC.

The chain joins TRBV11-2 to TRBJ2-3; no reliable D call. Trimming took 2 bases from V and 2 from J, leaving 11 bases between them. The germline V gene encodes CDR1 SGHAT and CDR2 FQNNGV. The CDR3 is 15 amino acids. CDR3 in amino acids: CASSLLGLNTDTQYF. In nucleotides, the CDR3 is TGTGCCAGCAGCTTACTGGGCCTTAACACAGATACGCAGTATTTT.